Listed below are T cell receptor beta chains from one sample, sequenced in a study of cytomegalovirus exposure and HLA in healthy donors. Assay used: immunoSEQ multiplex PCR; TCRdb lists only in-frame clones, some missing. The data hold under 65,000 clones, with around 90% observed a single time. The sample was PBMCs. The origin of the receptors is a woman aged 18 to 35 in good health and CMV-seropositive. CDR3s include the opening cysteine and the closing phenylalanine or tryptophan. The order of the fields is V gene, D gene, J gene, clone size, CDR3 DNA, CDR3 protein. A D gene is named only where the DNA matches it firmly. Some rows have no size entry. The others give once, few or many, or a class for an expanded clone.

>TRBV5-5|-|TRBJ1-5|once
TGTGCCAGCAGCGGACTAGGGGATCAGCCCCAGCATTTT
CASSGLGDQPQHF
>TRBV5-6|TRBD2|TRBJ2-5|once
TGTGCCAGCAGTCCGACTAGCGGGGGGCCGGGGGAGACCCAGTACTTC
CASSPTSGGPGETQYF
>TRBV5-4|TRBD2|TRBJ2-3|-
TGTGCCAGCAGCGCTAGCGGGGGGGATGATACGCAGTATTTT
CASSASGGDDTQYF
>TRBV13|TRBD1|TRBJ2-7|-
TGTGCCAGCAGTCCCGGGACAGGGAAATACGAGCAGTACTTC
CASSPGTGKYEQYF
>TRBV7-8|TRBD2|TRBJ2-3|-
TGTGCCAGCAGCTCGGCATGGAGGGCGGGGGGACTCACAGATACGCAGTATTTT
CASSSAWRAGGLTDTQYF
>TRBV14|TRBD2|TRBJ2-1|once
TGTGCCAGCAGCCAAGATACTAGCGGGGGGGCGCACAATGAGCAGTTCTTC
CASSQDTSGGAHNEQFF
>TRBV19|TRBD2|TRBJ2-1|-
TGTGCCAGTAGTATAGATCATGGACTAGCGGGGAACTCCTACAATGAGCAGTTCTTC
CASSIDHGLAGNSYNEQFF
>TRBV18|-|TRBJ2-5|-
TGTGCCAGTTCACCCGGGGGCCAAGAGACCCAGTACTTC
CASSPGGQETQYF
>TRBV25-1|-|TRBJ2-7|-
TGTGCCAGCAGTGGCCGGACAGCGAACGACTACGAGCAGTACTTC
CASSGRTANDYEQYF
>TRBV18|TRBD1|TRBJ2-3|-
TGTGCCAGCTCATATGACAGGGGCACAGATACGCAGTATTTT
CASSYDRGTDTQYF
>TRBV6-6|TRBD2|TRBJ2-5|-
TGTGCCAGCAGTTACGAGGGACTAGGAGAGACCCAGTACTTC
CASSYEGLGETQYF
>TRBV7-9|TRBD1|TRBJ1-2|-
TGTGCCAGCAGCAGGGGGCTCAACTATGGCTACACCTTC
CASSRGLNYGYTF
>TRBV5-4|-|TRBJ2-7|-
TGTGCCAGCAGCTTGGGGTGGGGCTCCAAGGTATACGAGCAGTACTTC
CASSLGWGSKVYEQYF
>TRBV10-3|-|TRBJ1-1|-
TGTGCCATCAGTGAGTCGATCTTAGGGGCTCCTCAAGCTTTCTTT
CAISESILGAPQAFF
>TRBV6-5|-|TRBJ1-2|-
TGTGCCAGCAGATTCACAGGGCGGCAGCACTATGGCTACACCTTC
CASRFTGRQHYGYTF
>TRBV28|TRBD1|TRBJ1-1|-
TGTGCCAGCAGTTTGGGACAGGGGGCGGAGGGTGAGGCTTTCTTT
CASSLGQGAEGEAFF
>TRBV29-1|-|TRBJ2-3|once
TGCAGCGCTGTGCAGGCCAGCACAGATACGCAGTATTTT
CSAVQASTDTQYF
>TRBV6-6|-|TRBJ1-3|once
TGTGCCAGCAGCTACCAGGGGTCTGGAAACACCATATATTTT
CASSYQGSGNTIYF
>TRBV7-3|-|TRBJ2-3|-
TGTGCCAGCAGCTCAACCGGGTCCTCCCCAACAGATACGCAGTATTTT
CASSSTGSSPTDTQYF
>TRBV25-1|TRBD1|TRBJ1-1|-
TGTGCCAGCAGTACACGACAGGGGGGATTGAACACTGAAGCTTTCTTT
CASSTRQGGLNTEAFF
>TRBV13|-|TRBJ1-5|-
TGTGCCAGCAGCTTGGGAGGGAAGGGGCAGCCCCAGCATTTT
CASSLGGKGQPQHF
>TRBV2|-|TRBJ2-2|few
TGTGCCAGCAGTGAAAAAGCAAGGAGGGGCGGGGAGCTGTTTTTT
CASSEKARRGGELFF
>TRBV2|-|TRBJ2-1|-
TGTGCCAGCAGTCAGGGTTCATACAATGAGCAGTTCTTC
CASSQGSYNEQFF
>TRBV27|-|TRBJ2-4|-
TGTGCCAGCAGTCTCCGGATAGCCCCAAGCATTCAGTACTTC
CASSLRIAPSIQYF
>TRBV6-5|TRBD2|TRBJ2-2|few
TGTGCCAGCTATAGCGGGGCGAACACCGGGGAGCTGTTTTTT
CASYSGANTGELFF
>TRBV28|-|TRBJ2-2|-
TGTGCCAGCAGTTTACCCAGGGTGGTAACCGGGGAGCTGTTTTTT
CASSLPRVVTGELFF
>TRBV7-2|TRBD2|TRBJ2-3|-
TGTGCCAGCAGCTTAGCCGGGACTACTTACACAGATACGCAGTATTTT
CASSLAGTTYTDTQYF
>TRBV6-4|TRBD2|TRBJ2-2|few
TGTGCCAGCAAATCTAGCGGGGACGCCGGGGAGCTGTTTTTT
CASKSSGDAGELFF
>TRBV5-4|TRBD1|TRBJ2-1|-
TGTGCCAGCAGCTTTCGGGACAGGGGGCTTTACAATGAGCAGTTCTTC
CASSFRDRGLYNEQFF
>TRBV29-1|-|TRBJ1-2|medium-sized
TGCAGCGTTCGTCAGGACTCTAACTATGGCTACACCTTC
CSVRQDSNYGYTF
>TRBV6-1|-|TRBJ1-5|once
TGTGCCAGCAGTGAAGGTTGGGGAGGGGGGGATCAGCCCCAGCATTTT
CASSEGWGGGDQPQHF
>TRBV19|-|TRBJ2-3|-
TGTGCCACCTCGACTAGCACAGATACGCAGTATTTT
CATSTSTDTQYF
>TRBV5-1|-|TRBJ1-5|-
TGCGCCAGCAGCTTGGGCGTCGGAGGAGAGCCCCAGCATTTT
CASSLGVGGEPQHF
>TRBV27|-|TRBJ1-1|-
TGTGCCAGCAGTTTTAATACCGGGGGAGAAGCTTTCTTT
CASSFNTGGEAFF
>TRBV14|TRBD1|TRBJ2-1|-
TGTGCCAGCAGCCAAGCAATTACAGGGGAAGGGCGGAATGAGCAGTTCTTC
CASSQAITGEGRNEQFF
>TRBV6-1|TRBD1|TRBJ1-5|-
TGTGCCAGCAGTCTCGCAGGGGGCGCGACTCAGCCCCAGCATTTT
CASSLAGGATQPQHF
>TRBV5-1|-|TRBJ2-7|-
TGCGCCAGCAGCTTGGTGTCTGGGAGGAGCTACGAGCAGTACTTC
CASSLVSGRSYEQYF
>TRBV29-1|TRBD1|TRBJ1-1|-
TGCAGCGGGACGACAGGGCCGAACACTGAAGCTTTCTTT
CSGTTGPNTEAFF
>TRBV30|-|TRBJ1-2|-
TGTGCCTGGAGTGTTTCTCTTGGCTACACCTTC
CAWSVSLGYTF
>TRBV21-1|-|TRBJ2-4|-
TGTGCCAGCAGCCAACGGGGACTAGCGGGGGGGCCTGGTAACAAAAACATTCAGTACTTC
CASSQRGLAGGPGNKNIQYF